These 8 T cell receptor beta chains share one sample of origin, sequenced in a study of T cell responses to AZD1222 COVID-19 vaccine. The repertoire was sequenced with immunoSEQ multiplex PCR; TCRdb's copy has only in-frame clones and lacks some. The data hold over 150,000 clones, with more than 85% observed a single time. The sample consisted of peripheral blood, taken 28 days after the second AZD1222 dose. The receptors derive from an adult who received the AZD1222 COVID-19 vaccine.

The genes are TRBV29-1 and TRBJ1-1; D remains unclear. The CDR3 runs 9 residues. Between the trimmed V and J ends, which lost 6 bases and 1 base, there was a span of 0 bases. Germline CDR1 is SQVTM and CDR2 is ANQGSEA. In nucleotides, the CDR3 is TGCAGCGTGAACACTGAAGCTTTCTTT. This translates into CSVNTEAFF.

The chain links TRBV4-1 to TRBJ2-7; 9 positions agree with TRBD2. CDR3 size: 16 residues. Germline-derived CDR1 and CDR2 are MGHRA and YSYEKL. J was trimmed by 1 base and V by 1 base; bases with no gene match: 5. The CDR3 DNA sequence: TGCGCCAGCAGCCAAGTAACGACTAGCGGTTCCTACGAGCAGTACTTC. Protein: CASSQVTTSGSYEQYF.

The V call is TRBV9, the J call TRBJ2-1; D is unresolved. The V gene's germline CDR1 is SGDLS and CDR2 YYNGEE. The germline V and J ends were trimmed by 4 bases and 5 bases, with 7 bases remaining between them. The CDR3 runs to 12 residues. In DNA form, the CDR3 reads TGTGCCAGCAGCAGGTCGGACAATGAGCAGTTCTTC. Protein product: CASSRSDNEQFF.

The rearrangement joins TRBV7-8 to TRBJ2-1, with 8 bases fitting TRBD1. Per germline, CDR1 SGHVS and CDR2 FQNEAQ. V shed 1 base, J shed 8 bases, and the junction held 1 base outside the gene matches. The CDR3 totals 13 residues. The CDR3 DNA follows: TGTGCCAGCAGCTTAGACAGGGGGGATGAGCAGTTCTTC. Its protein is CASSLDRGDEQFF.

The DNA of the CDR3 is TGTGCCTGGAGTAGACCCTCTAGCACAGATACGCAGTATTTT. Its protein product is CAWSRPSSTDTQYF. The rearrangement joins TRBV30 to TRBJ2-3; D call uncertain. Trimming stripped 2 bases from V and 0 bases from J, with 9 bases between. The CDR3 contains 14 residues. Germline V gene lookup returns CDR1 GTSNPN and CDR2 SVGIG (reference sequence).

The V call is TRBV27, the J call TRBJ2-7, with D possibly being TRBD1 (6 bases). In germline, CDR1 is MNHEY, CDR2 SMNVEV (reference sequence). The CDR3 has 14 amino acids. V was clipped by 2 bases and J by 2 bases, with 10 bases between them. The CDR3 is CASSLKQGPYEQYF. The CDR3 nucleotides are TGTGCCAGCAGTTTAAAACAGGGCCCCTACGAGCAGTACTTC.

The chain employs TRBV18 and TRBJ2-7; 8 bases agree with TRBD1. The CDR3 loop spans 15 amino acids. J gave up 0 bases and V 4 bases, and 5 bases lay outside the gene matches. CDR1 and CDR2 from the germline V gene are KGHSH and LQKENI. The CDR3 bases are TGTGCCAGCTCACGGACAGGGTCCAGCTCCTACGAGCAGTACTTC. It yields the protein CASSRTGSSSYEQYF.

V and J are TRBV9 and TRBJ1-1; TRBD1 is a possible D gene (5 bases). Per germline, CDR1 SGDLS and CDR2 YYNGEE. The CDR3 runs 17 residues. Trimming pared 0 bases from V and 1 base from J, leaving 16 bases between. CDR3 sequence reads: CASSVDPDGGRNTEAFF. DNA of the CDR3: TGTGCCAGCAGCGTAGACCCAGACGGGGGGAGGAACACTGAAGCTTTCTTT. Complete variable domain (other parts from reference TRBV9 and TRBJ1-1): DSGVTQTPKHLITATGQRVTLRCSPRSGDLSVYWYQQSLDQGLQFLIQYYNGEERAKGNILERFSAQQFPDLHSELNLSSLELGDSALYFCASSVDPDGGRNTEAFFGQGTRLTVV.